This T cell receptor (beta chain) was obtained from a study of T cell repertoires in cytomegalovirus infection. In the study overall: Based on public TCR beta signatures, there were indications of CMV infection and of a matching HLA type.

This clonotype has a handful of counts. The antigen is undetermined. V was pared by 3 bases and J by 7 bases, with 17 bases of the junction left unmatched. There are 20 residues in the CDR3. CDR1 and CDR2 from the germline V gene are SGHVS and FNYEAQ. TCRdb passed the reads through MiXCR, listing each CDR3 protein once. The sample records around 430,000 distinct CDR3 sequences, about 39% being singletons. General study results and limits: HLA-C-restricted CMV clonotypes gave the most frequent clonotype in two of eight donors.

The origin of this receptor is a human donor in good health (CMV status not recorded). Some clones in this sample may be carry-over from other donors' samples. The rearrangement joins TRBV7-6 to TRBJ2-1; 14 nucleotides match TRBD2. The sample in question was cultured PBMCs, obtained from culture after CMV antigen stimulation. CDR3 DNA: TGTGCCAGCAGCTTTCCTTGGACTAGCGGGGGGCGTGGGGGGGCGAATGAGCAGTTCTTC. This encodes CASSFPWTSGGRGGANEQFF.